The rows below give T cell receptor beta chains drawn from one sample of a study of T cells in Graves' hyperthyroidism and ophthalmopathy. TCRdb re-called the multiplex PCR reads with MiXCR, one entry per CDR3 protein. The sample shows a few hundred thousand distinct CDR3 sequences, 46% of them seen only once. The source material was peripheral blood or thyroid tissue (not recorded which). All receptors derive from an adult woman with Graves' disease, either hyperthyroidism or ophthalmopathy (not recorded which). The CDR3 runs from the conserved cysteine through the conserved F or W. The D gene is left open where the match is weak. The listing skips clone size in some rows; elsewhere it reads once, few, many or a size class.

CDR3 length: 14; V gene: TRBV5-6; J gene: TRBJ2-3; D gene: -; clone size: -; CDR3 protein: CASSFGFITDTQYF; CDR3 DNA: TGTGCCAGCAGCTTTGGTTTTATCACAGATACGCAGTATTTT
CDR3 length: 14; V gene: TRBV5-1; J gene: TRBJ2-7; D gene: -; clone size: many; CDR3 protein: CASSPRQGIYEQYF; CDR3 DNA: TGCGCCAGCAGCCCACGCCAGGGGATTTACGAGCAGTACTTC
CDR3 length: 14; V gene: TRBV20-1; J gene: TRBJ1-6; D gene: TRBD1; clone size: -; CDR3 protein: CSAADRVLDSPLHF; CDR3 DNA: TGCAGTGCTGCTGACAGGGTCTTGGATTCACCCCTCCACTTT
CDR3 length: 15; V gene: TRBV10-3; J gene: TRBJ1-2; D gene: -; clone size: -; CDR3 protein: CAISEGGGEYYGYTF; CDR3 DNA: TGTGCCATCAGCGAGGGAGGGGGAGAATACTATGGCTACACCTTC
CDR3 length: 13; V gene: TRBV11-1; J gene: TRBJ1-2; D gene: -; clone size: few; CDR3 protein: CASSWLAGGGYTF; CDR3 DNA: TGTGCCAGCAGCTGGTTAGCGGGAGGTGGCTACACCTTC
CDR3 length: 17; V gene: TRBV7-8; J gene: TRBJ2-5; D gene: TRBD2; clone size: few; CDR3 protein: CASSVRSSGGYQETQYF; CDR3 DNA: TGTGCCAGCAGCGTGCGCTCTAGCGGGGGGTACCAAGAGACCCAGTACTTC
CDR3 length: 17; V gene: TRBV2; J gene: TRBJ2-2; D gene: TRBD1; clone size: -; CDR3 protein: CASSQDRGRVMTGELFF; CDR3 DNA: TGTGCCAGCAGTCAAGACAGGGGAAGGGTGATGACCGGGGAGCTGTTTTTT
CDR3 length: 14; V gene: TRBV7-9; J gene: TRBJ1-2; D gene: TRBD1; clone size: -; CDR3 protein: CASSARQGSGGYTF; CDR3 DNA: TGTGCCAGCAGCGCTCGACAGGGAAGTGGTGGCTACACCTTC
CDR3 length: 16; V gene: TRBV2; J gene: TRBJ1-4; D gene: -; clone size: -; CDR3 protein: CASSLLYRAPGEKLFF; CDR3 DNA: TGTGCCAGCAGCCTGCTCTACAGGGCCCCTGGTGAAAAACTGTTTTTT
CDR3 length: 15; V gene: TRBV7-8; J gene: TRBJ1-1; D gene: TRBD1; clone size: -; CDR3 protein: CASSWGQGRPTEAFF; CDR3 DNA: TGTGCCAGCAGCTGGGGACAGGGGCGCCCCACTGAAGCTTTCTTT
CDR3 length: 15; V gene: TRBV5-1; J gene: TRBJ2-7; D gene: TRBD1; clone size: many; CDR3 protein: CASSFIGTGFSEQYF; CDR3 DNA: TGCGCCAGCAGCTTTATCGGGACAGGGTTTTCCGAGCAGTACTTC
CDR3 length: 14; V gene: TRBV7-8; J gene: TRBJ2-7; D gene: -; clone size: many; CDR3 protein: CASSLGEGWYEQYF; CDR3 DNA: TGTGCCAGCAGCTTAGGTGAAGGGTGGTACGAGCAGTACTTC
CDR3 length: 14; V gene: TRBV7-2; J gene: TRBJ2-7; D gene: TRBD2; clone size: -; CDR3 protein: CASTLRKGGYEQYF; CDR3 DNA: TGTGCCAGCACCCTTAGAAAGGGAGGGTACGAGCAGTACTTC
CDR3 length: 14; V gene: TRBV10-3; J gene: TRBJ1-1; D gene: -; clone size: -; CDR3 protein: CASLPTTGRAEAFF; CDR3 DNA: TGTGCCAGCTTGCCCACTACAGGGCGCGCTGAAGCTTTCTTT
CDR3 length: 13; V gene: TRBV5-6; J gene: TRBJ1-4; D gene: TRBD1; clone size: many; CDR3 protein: CASSEGTGGKLFF; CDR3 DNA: TGTGCCAGCAGCGAGGGGACAGGCGGAAAACTGTTTTTT
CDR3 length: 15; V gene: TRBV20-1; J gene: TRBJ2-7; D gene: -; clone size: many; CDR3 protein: CSARNTRGVAYEQYF; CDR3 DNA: TGCAGTGCTAGGAACACTCGGGGTGTAGCTTACGAGCAGTACTTC
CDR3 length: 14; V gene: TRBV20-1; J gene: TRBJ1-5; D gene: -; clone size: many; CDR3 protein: CSASRTRPGEPQHF; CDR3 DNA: TGCAGTGCTAGTCGGACCAGACCAGGAGAGCCCCAGCATTTT
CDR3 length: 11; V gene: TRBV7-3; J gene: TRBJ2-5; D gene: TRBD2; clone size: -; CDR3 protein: CASSPRGGDYF; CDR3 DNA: TGTGCCAGCAGCCCCCGGGGGGGGGACTATTTC
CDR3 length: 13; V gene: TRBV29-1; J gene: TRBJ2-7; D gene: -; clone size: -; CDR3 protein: CSAEGVLPYEQYF; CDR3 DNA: TGCAGCGCCGAAGGGGTGTTGCCCTACGAGCAGTACTTC
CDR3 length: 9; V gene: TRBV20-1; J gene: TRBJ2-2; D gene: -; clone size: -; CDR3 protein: CSALGELFF; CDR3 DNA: TGCAGTGCGCTAGGGGAGCTGTTTTTT
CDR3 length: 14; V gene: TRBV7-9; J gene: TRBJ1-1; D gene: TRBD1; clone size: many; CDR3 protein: CASSFDDRATEAFF; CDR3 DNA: TGTGCCAGCAGCTTCGATGACAGGGCCACTGAAGCTTTCTTT
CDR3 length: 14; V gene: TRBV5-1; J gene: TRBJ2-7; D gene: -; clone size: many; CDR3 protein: CATRRQGGTYEQYF; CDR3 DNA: TGCGCCACCAGAAGACAGGGAGGAACCTACGAGCAGTACTTC
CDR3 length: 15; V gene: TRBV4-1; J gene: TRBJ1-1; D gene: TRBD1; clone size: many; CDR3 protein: CASSLSGTASTEAFF; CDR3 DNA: TGCGCCAGCAGTCTTTCTGGGACAGCGAGCACTGAAGCTTTCTTT
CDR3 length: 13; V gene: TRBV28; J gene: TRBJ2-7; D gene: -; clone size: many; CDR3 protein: CASSLGPYYEQYF; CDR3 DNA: TGTGCCAGCAGCCTGGGACCTTACTACGAGCAGTACTTC
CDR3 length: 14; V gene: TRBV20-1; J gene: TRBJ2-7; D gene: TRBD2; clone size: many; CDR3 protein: CSARSYSGSVEQYF; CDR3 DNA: TGCAGTGCTAGATCATATAGCGGGAGCGTCGAGCAGTACTTC
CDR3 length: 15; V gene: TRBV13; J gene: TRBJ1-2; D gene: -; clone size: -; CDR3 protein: CASRDPRLGNYGYTF; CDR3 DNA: TGTGCCAGCAGGGACCCCCGCCTGGGGAACTATGGCTACACCTTC
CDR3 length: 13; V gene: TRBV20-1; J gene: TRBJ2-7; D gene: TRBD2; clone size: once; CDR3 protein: CSASQLAGDEQYF; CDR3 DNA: TGCAGTGCTAGTCAGCTAGCGGGGGACGAGCAGTACTTC
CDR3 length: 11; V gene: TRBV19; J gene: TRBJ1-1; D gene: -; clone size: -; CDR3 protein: CASMVGAEAFF; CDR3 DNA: TGTGCCAGTATGGTCGGGGCTGAAGCTTTCTTT
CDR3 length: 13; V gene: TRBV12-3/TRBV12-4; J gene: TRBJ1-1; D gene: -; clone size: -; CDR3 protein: CASSRQTNTEAFF; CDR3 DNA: TGTGCCAGCAGCCGACAGACGAACACTGAAGCTTTCTTT
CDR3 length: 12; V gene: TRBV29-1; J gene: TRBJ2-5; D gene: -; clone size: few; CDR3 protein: CSARTFQETQYF; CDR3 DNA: TGCAGCGCTCGGACTTTCCAAGAGACCCAGTACTTC
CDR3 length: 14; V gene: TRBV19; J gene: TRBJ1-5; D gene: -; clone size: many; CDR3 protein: CASSPGTPGQPQHF; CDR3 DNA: TGTGCCAGTAGCCCCGGGACCCCAGGTCAGCCCCAGCATTTT
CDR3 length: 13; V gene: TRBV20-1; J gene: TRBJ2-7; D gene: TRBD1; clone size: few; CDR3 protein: CSAWDRGTYEQYF; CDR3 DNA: TGCAGTGCGTGGGACAGGGGCACCTACGAGCAGTACTTC
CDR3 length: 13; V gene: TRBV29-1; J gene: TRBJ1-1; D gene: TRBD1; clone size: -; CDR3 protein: CSVRDSGVTEAFF; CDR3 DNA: TGCAGCGTTCGGGACAGCGGCGTGACTGAAGCTTTCTTT
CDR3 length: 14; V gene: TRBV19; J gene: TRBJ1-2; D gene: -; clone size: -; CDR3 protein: CASSRGTINYGYTF; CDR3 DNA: TGTGCCAGTAGCCGAGGGACGATTAACTATGGCTACACCTTC
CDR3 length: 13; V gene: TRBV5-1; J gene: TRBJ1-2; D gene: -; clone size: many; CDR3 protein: CASSPGTLRGYTF; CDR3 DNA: TGCGCCAGCAGCCCCGGGACACTTAGAGGCTACACCTTC
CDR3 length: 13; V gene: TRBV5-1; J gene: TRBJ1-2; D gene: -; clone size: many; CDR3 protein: CASSLVGALGYTF; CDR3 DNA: TGCGCCAGCAGCTTGGTGGGGGCGCTGGGCTACACCTTC
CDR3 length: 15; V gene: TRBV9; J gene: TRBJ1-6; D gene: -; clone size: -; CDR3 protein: CASTPDTGASSPLHF; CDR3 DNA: TGTGCCAGCACCCCAGACACGGGGGCCTCTTCACCCCTCCACTTT
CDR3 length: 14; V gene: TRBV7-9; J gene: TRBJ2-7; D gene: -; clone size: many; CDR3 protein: CASSHPGAGYEQYF; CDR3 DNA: TGTGCCAGCAGCCATCCCGGGGCGGGTTACGAGCAGTACTTC
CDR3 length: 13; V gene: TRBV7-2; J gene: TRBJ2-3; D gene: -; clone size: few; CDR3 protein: CASSLSREDTQYF; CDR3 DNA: TGTGCCAGCAGCCTTAGTAGGGAAGATACGCAGTATTTT